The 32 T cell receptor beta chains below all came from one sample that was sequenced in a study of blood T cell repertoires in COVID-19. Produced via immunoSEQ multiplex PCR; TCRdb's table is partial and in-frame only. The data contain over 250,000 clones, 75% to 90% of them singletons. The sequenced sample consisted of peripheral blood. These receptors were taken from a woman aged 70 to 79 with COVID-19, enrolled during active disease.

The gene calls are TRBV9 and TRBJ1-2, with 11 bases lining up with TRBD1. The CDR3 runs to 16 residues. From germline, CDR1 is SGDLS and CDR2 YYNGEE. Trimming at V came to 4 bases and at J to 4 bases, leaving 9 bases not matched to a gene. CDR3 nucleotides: TGTGCCAGCAGCCCTCGTGAGGGGACAGGGGGCTATGGCTACACCTTC. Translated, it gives CASSPREGTGGYGYTF. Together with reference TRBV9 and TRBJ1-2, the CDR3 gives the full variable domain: DSGVTQTPKHLITATGQRVTLRCSPRSGDLSVYWYQQSLDQGLQFLIQYYNGEERAKGNILERFSAQQFPDLHSELNLSSLELGDSALYFCASSPREGTGGYGYTFGSGTRLTVV.

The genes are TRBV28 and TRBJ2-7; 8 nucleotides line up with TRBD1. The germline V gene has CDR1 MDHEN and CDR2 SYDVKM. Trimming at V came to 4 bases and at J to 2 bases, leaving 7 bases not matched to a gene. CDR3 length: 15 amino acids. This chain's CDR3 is CASSSGGTGPYEQYF. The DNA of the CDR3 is TGTGCCAGCAGTTCGGGTGGGACAGGACCCTACGAGCAGTACTTC.

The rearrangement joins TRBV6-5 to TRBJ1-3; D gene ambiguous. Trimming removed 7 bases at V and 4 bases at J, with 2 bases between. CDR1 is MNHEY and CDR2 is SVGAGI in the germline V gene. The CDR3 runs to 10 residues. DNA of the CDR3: TGTGCCAGCACAGGAAACACCATATATTTT. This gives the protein CASTGNTIYF.

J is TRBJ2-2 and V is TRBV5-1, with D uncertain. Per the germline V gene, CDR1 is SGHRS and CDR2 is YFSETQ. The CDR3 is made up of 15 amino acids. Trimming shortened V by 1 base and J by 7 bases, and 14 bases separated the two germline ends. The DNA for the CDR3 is TGCGCCAGCAGCTTGAGAACAGCTCTGGACGGGGAGCTGTTTTTT. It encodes CASSLRTALDGELFF.

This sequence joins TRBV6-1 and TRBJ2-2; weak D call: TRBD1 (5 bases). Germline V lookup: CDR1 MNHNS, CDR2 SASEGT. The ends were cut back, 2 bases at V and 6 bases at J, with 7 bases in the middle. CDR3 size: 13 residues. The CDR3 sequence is CASSESGPGELFF. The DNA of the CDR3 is TGTGCCAGCAGTGAATCAGGGCCCGGGGAGCTGTTTTTT.

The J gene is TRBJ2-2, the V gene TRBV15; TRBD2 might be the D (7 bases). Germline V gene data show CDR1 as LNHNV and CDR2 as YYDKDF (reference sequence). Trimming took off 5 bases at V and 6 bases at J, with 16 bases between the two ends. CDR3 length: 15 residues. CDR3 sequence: CATSELGGGSGELFF. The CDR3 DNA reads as TGTGCCACCAGCGAGCTAGGGGGGGGCTCCGGGGAGCTGTTTTTT.

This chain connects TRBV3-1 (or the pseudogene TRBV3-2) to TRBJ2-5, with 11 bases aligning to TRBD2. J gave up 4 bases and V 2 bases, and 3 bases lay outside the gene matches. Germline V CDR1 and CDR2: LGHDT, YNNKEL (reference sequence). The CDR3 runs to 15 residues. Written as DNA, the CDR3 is TGTGCCAGCAGCCAACTAGCGGGAGGCGGAGAGACCCAGTACTTC. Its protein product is CASSQLAGGGETQYF.

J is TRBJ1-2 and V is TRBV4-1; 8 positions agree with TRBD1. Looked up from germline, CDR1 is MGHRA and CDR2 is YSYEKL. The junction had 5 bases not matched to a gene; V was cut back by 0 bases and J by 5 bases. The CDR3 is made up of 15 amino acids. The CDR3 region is CASSQEPGGGYGYTF. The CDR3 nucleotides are TGCGCCAGCAGCCAAGAACCAGGGGGCGGGTATGGCTACACCTTC.

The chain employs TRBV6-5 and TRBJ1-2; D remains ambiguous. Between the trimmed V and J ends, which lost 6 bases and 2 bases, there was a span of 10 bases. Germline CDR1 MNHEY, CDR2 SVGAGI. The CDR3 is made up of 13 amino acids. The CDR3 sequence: CASSSDSNYGYTF. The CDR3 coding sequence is TGTGCCAGCAGCTCCGACTCCAACTATGGCTACACCTTC.

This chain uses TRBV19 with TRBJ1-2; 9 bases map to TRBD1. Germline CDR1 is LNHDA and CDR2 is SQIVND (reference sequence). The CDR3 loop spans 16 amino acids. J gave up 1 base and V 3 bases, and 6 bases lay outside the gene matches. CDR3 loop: CASSMRQGGSNYGYTF. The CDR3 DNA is TGTGCCAGTAGTATGAGACAGGGGGGAAGTAACTATGGCTACACCTTC.

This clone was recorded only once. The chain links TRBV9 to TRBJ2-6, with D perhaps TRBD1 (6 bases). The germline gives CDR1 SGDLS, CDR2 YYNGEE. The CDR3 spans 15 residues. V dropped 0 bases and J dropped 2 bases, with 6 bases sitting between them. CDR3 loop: CASSVAGAGANVLTF. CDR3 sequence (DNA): TGTGCCAGCAGCGTAGCAGGGGCTGGGGCCAACGTCCTGACTTTC. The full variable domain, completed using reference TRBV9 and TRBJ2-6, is DSGVTQTPKHLITATGQRVTLRCSPRSGDLSVYWYQQSLDQGLQFLIQYYNGEERAKGNILERFSAQQFPDLHSELNLSSLELGDSALYFCASSVAGAGANVLTFGAGSRLTVL.

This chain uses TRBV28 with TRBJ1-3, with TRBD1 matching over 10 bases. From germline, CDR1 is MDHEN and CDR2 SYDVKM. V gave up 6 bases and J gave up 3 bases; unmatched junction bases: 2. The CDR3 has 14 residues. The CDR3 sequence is CASRGTGDGNTIYF. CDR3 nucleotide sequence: TGTGCCAGCAGGGGGACAGGGGATGGAAACACCATATATTTT.

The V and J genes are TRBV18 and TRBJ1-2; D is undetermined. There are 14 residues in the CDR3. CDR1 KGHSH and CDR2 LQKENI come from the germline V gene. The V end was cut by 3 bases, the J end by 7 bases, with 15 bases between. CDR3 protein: CASSPSPFPGGYTF. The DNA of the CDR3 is TGTGCCAGCTCACCGAGTCCTTTCCCGGGTGGCTACACCTTC.

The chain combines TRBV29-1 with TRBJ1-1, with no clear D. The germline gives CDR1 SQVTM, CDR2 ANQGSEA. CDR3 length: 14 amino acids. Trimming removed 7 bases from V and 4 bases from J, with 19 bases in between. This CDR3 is CSARLGGPSTEAFF. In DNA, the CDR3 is TGCAGCGCCAGATTGGGCGGGCCAAGCACTGAAGCTTTCTTT.

The CDR3 DNA reads TGTGCCAGCAGCATTATCCTAGCGGCCACGAACATGTACGAGCAGTACTTC. It yields the protein CASSIILAATNMYEQYF. This chain links TRBV21-1 with TRBJ2-7; TRBD2, the table's D call, lacks a check against the DNA. TRBV21-1 is tagged as a pseudogene. The CDR3 is made up of 17 amino acids.

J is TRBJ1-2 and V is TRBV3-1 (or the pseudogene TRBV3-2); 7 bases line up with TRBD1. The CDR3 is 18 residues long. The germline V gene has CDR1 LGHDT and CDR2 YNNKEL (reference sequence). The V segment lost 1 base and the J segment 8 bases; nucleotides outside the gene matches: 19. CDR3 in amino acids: CASSQGWGRGPLGEGYTF. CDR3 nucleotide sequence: TGTGCCAGCAGCCAAGGTTGGGGAAGGGGGCCGTTAGGGGAAGGCTACACCTTC.

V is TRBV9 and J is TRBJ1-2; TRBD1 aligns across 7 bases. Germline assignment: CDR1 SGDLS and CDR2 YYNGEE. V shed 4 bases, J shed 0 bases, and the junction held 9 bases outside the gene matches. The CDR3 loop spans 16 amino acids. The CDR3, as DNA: TGTGCCAGCAGCACCCTGGACAGGTCTGCTAACTATGGCTACACCTTC. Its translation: CASSTLDRSANYGYTF.

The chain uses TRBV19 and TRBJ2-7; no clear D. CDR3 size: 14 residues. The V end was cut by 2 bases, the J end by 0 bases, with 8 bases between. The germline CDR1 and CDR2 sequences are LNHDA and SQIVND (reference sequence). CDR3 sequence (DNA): TGTGCCAGTAGTATACAGGTGGACTCCTACGAGCAGTACTTC. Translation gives CASSIQVDSYEQYF.

The CDR3 is CASSTPSGTSDNEQFF. For the CDR3, the DNA is TGTGCCAGCAGTACACCTTCCGGGACTAGCGATAATGAGCAGTTCTTC. The rearrangement uses TRBV27 and TRBJ2-1; 10 bases align to TRBD2. J lost 7 bases, V lost 5 bases, and 11 bases had no gene match. Germline CDR1 MNHEY, CDR2 SMNVEV (reference sequence). The CDR3 extends over 16 amino acids.

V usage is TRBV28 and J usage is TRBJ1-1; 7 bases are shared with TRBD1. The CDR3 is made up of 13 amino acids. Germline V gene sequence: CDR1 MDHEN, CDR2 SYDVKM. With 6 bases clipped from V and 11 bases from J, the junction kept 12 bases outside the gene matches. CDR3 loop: CASRGENRGVAFF. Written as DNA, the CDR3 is TGTGCCAGCAGAGGGGAAAACAGGGGCGTCGCTTTCTTT. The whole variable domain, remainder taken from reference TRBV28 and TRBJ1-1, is DVKVTQSSRYLVKRTGEKVFLECVQDMDHENMFWYRQDPGLGLRLIYFSYDVKMKEKGDIPEGYSVSREKKERFSLILESASTNQTSMYLCASRGENRGVAFFGQGTRLTVV.

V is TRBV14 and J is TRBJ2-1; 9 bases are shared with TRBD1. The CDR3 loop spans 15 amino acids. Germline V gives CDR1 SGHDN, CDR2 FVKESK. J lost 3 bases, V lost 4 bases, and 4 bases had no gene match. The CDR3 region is CASSLYRGLYNEQFF. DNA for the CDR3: TGTGCCAGCAGCCTCTACAGGGGGCTCTACAATGAGCAGTTCTTC. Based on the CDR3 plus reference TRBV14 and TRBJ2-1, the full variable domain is EAGVTQFPSHSVIEKGQTVTLRCDPISGHDNLYWYRRVMGKEIKFLLHFVKESKQDESGMPNNRFLAERTGGTYSTLKVQPAELEDSGVYFCASSLYRGLYNEQFFGPGTRLTVL.

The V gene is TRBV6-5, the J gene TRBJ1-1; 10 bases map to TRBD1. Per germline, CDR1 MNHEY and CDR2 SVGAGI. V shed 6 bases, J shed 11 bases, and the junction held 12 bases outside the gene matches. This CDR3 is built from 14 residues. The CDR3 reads CASSRVGQGVRAFF. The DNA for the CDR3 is TGTGCCAGCAGCCGAGTAGGACAGGGGGTTAGGGCTTTCTTT.

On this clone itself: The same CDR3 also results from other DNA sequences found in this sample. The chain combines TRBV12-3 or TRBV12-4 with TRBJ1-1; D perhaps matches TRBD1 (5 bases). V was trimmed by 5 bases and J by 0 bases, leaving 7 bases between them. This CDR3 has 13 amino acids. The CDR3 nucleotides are TGTGCCAGCAGTCAGGGTATGAACACTGAAGCTTTCTTT. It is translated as CASSQGMNTEAFF.

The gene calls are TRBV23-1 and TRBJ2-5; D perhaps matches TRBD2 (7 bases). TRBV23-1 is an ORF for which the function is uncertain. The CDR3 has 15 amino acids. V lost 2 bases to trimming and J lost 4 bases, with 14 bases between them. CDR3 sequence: CASSQRPGGRETQYF. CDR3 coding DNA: TGCGCCAGCAGTCAACGACCCGGGGGGCGAGAGACCCAGTACTTC.

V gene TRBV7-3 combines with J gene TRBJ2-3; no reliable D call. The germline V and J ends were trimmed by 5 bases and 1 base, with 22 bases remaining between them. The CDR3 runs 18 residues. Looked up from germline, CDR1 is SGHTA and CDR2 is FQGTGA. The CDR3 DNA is TGTGCCAGCAGCACGCATTCCGGGTTTCCGGCCGGCACAGATACGCAGTATTTT. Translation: CASSTHSGFPAGTDTQYF.

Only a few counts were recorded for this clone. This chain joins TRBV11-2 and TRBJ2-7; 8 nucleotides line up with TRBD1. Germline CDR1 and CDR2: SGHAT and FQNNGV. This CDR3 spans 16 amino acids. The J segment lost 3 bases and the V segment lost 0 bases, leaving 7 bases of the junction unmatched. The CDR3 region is CASSLDWTGNIYEQYF. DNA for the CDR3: TGTGCCAGCAGCTTAGATTGGACAGGGAATATCTACGAGCAGTACTTC.

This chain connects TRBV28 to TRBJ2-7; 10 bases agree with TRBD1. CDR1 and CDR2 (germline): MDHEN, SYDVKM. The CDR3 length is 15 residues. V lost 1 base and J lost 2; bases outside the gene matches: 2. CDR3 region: CASSLSGTGAYEQYF. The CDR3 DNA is TGTGCCAGCAGTTTATCTGGGACAGGGGCCTACGAGCAGTACTTC.

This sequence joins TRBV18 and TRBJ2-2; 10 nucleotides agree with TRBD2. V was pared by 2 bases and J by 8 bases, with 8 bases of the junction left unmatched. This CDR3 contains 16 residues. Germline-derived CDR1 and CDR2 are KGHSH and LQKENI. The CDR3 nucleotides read TGTGCCAGCTCACCAGGGCTAGCGGGAGCGTTGGGGGAGCTGTTTTTT. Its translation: CASSPGLAGALGELFF. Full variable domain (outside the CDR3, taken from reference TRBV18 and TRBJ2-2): NAGVMQNPRHLVRRRGQEARLRCSPMKGHSHVYWYRQLPEEGLKFMVYLQKENIIDESGMPKERFSAEFPKEGPSILRIQQVVRGDSAAYFCASSPGLAGALGELFFGEGSRLTVL.

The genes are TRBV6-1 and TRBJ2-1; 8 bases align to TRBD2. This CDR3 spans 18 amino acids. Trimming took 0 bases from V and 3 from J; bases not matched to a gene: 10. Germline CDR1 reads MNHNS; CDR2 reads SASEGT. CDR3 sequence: CASSEAPDSGSNYNEQFF. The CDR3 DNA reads TGTGCCAGCAGTGAAGCCCCGGACAGCGGGAGTAACTACAATGAGCAGTTCTTC.

The CDR3 sequence is CASAYGETNEKLFF. For the CDR3, the DNA is TGTGCCAGCGCCTACGGGGAAACTAATGAAAAACTGTTTTTT. This sequence joins TRBV7-9 and TRBJ1-4; D uncertain. Germline CDR1 and CDR2: SEHNR and FQNEAQ (reference sequence). V lost 8 bases to trimming and J lost 1 base, with 11 bases between them. The CDR3 has 14 amino acids.

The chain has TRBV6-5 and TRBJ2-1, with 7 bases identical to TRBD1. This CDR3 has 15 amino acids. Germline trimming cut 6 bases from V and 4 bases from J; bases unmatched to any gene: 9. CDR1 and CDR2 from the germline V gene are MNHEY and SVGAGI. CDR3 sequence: CASRNRGPTYNEQFF. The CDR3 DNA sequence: TGTGCCAGCAGGAACAGGGGTCCCACGTACAATGAGCAGTTCTTC.

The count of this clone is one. CDR3 sequence (DNA): TGTGCCACCAGGAGCCCGTTAGCTGAGCAGTTCTTC. Protein product: CATRSPLAEQFF. This chain joins TRBV24-1 and TRBJ2-1, with D unclear. The CDR3 has 12 amino acids. Germline CDR1 and CDR2: KGHDR and SFDVKD. Between the trimmed V and J ends, which lost 7 bases and 9 bases, there was a span of 12 bases.